This T cell receptor beta chain was observed in a study of cytomegalovirus exposure and HLA in healthy donors. Vbeta (60) and Jbeta (13) primers were used in the PCR. Repertoires were generated with immunoSEQ multiplex PCR, while TCRdb's copy carries only in-frame clones and drops some. Found here are 170,000 or so clones, over 75% of them singletons; the top ten hold 1%. This CDR3 spans 13 amino acids. V gave up 5 bases and J gave up 3 bases, with 8 bases separating them. CDR1 is SGHTA, CDR2 FQGNSA, per germline. The receptor's source is a woman in her forties or fifties in good health and CMV-seropositive. Sequenced input: PBMCs. The chain couples TRBV7-2 to TRBJ1-5; D gene ambiguous. In nucleotides, the CDR3 is TGTGCCAGCAGCCACTCAAACAATCAGCCCCAGCATTTT. Residues: CASSHSNNQPQHF. Drawing the rest from reference TRBV7-2 and TRBJ1-5, the complete variable domain is GAGVSQSPSNKVTEKGKDVELRCDPISGHTALYWYRQSLGQGLEFLIYFQGNSAPDKSGLPSDRFSAERTGGSVSTLTIQRTQQEDSAVYLCASSHSNNQPQHFGDGTRLSIL.